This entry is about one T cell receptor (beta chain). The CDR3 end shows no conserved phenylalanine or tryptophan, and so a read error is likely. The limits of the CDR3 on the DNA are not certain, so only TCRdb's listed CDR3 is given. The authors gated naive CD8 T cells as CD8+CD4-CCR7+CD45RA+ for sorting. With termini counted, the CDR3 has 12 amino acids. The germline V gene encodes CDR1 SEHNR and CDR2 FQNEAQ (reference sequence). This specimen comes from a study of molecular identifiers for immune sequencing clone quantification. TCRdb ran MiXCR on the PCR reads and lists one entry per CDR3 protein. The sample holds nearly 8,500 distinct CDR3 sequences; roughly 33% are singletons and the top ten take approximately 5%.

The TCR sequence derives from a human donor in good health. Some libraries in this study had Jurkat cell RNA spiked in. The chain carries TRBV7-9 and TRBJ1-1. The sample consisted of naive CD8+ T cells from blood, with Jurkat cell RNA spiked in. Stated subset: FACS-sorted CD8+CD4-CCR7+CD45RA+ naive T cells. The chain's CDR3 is CASSPSNTQAFL.